This entry lists 32 T cell receptor beta chains sequenced from one sample in a study of T cell repertoires in cytomegalovirus infection (dated by TCRdb to about 2019). These receptors lack a known antigen. Read against the paper, the sample's treatment or condition label means: in vitro stimulation with specific CMV peptide epitopes to enrich CMV-specific T cells. Sequencer: Illumina HiSeq 1500. The public sequencing data were trimmed at Q25 with fastp and processed into clonotypes with MiXCR by TCRdb, which kept only in-frame beta chains. Each entry merges the rows of one CDR3 protein and shows their most common DNA and genes. The sample table holds approximately 280,000 distinct CDR3 sequences, of which about 20% were seen once. Clones ranked in the top ten supply roughly 19% of the sample. This material consisted of cultured PBMCs, taken from culture after CMV antigen stimulation. The receptors here all came from a human donor in good health (CMV status not recorded). Some clones in this sample may be carry-over from other donors' samples.

The V call is TRBV5-4, the J call TRBJ2-7, with 15 positions matching TRBD2. Unmatched junction bases numbered 7, after V lost 2 bases and J lost 1 base. In germline, CDR1 is SGHNT, CDR2 YYREEE (reference sequence). CDR3 length equals 18 residues. The CDR3 protein is CASSLPRGTSGRSYEQYV. Written as DNA, the CDR3 is TGTGCCAGCAGCTTACCCCGGGGGACTAGCGGGAGGTCCTACGAGCAGTACGTC.

The rearrangement uses TRBV6-5 and TRBJ2-2; D is undetermined. Germline assignment: CDR1 MNHEY and CDR2 SVGAGI. The CDR3 covers 17 residues. V lost 7 bases and J lost 0, with 18 bases in between. DNA of the CDR3: TGTGCCAGCACCCTCTCCCCGTTGGGCCCGAACACCGGGGAGCTGTTTTTT. Translating gives CASTLSPLGPNTGELFF.

The table lists this clonotype with many counts. The V call is TRBV19, the J call TRBJ2-1, with D uncertain. This CDR3 region has 16 residues. Trimming left V 5 bases short and J 0 bases short, with 14 bases between. The germline V gene encodes CDR1 LNHDA and CDR2 SQIVND (reference sequence). CDR3 residues: CASSAGRSRSYNEQFF. CDR3 nucleotide sequence: TGTGCCAGTAGTGCAGGCCGTTCTCGCTCCTACAATGAGCAGTTCTTC.

The V and J genes are TRBV27 and TRBJ2-3, with D possibly being TRBD1 (7 bases). This CDR3 comprises 21 residues. Germline V lookup: CDR1 MNHEY, CDR2 SMNVEV (reference sequence). Trimming left V 5 bases short and J 1 base short, with 31 bases between. The CDR3 spells CASSTPGTERLVPKGTDTQYF. The CDR3 DNA reads as TGTGCCAGCAGTACTCCGGGGACAGAAAGACTAGTCCCAAAGGGCACAGATACGCAGTATTTT.

This clonotype was counted between two and nine times. The chain links TRBV7-9 to TRBJ2-2, with TRBD1 as a possible D gene (6 bases). Germline lookup yields CDR1 SEHNR and CDR2 FQNEAQ (reference sequence). The CDR3 contains 16 residues. V was shortened by 2 bases and J by 3 bases, with 13 bases between the two germline ends. The CDR3 spells CASSLWAGVYTGELFF. CDR3 nucleotide sequence: TGTGCCAGCAGCTTATGGGCAGGGGTCTACACCGGGGAGCTGTTTTTT.

V is TRBV19 and J is TRBJ1-6, with 10 nucleotides matching TRBD1. After removal of 6 bases from V and 10 bases from J, the junction contained 6 bases not matched to a gene. The CDR3 extends over 14 amino acids. Per germline, CDR1 LNHDA and CDR2 SQIVND (reference sequence). In DNA form, the CDR3 reads TGTGCCAGTAGCCTGGGGACAGGGGAATCACCCCTCCACTTT. Translating gives CASSLGTGESPLHF.

The chain uses TRBV7-9 and TRBJ2-1, with D maybe TRBD2 (7 bases). The CDR3 runs to 14 residues. The germline V gene has CDR1 SEHNR and CDR2 FQNEAQ (reference sequence). V dropped 5 bases and J dropped 8 bases, with 16 bases sitting between them. CDR3 DNA sequence: TGTGCCAGCAGCCCAGGGGCGGGGGCGGATGAGCAGTTCTTC. It translates to CASSPGAGADEQFF.

The chain employs TRBV4-1 and TRBJ2-7, with a tentative D call TRBD1 (7 bases). The germline gives CDR1 MGHRA, CDR2 YSYEKL. V was trimmed by 1 base and J by 2 bases, leaving 12 bases between them. The CDR3 is 15 amino acids. CDR3 DNA: TGCGCCAGCAGCCAAGCTGGAGGGGGCACCTACGAGCAGTACGTC. Encoded protein: CASSQAGGGTYEQYV.

The chain joins TRBV19 to TRBJ2-3, with TRBD1 matching over 8 bases. Germline CDR1 LNHDA, CDR2 SQIVND (reference sequence). CDR3 length: 14 residues. The V gene end was trimmed by 5 bases and the J gene end by 1 base; junction bases not matched to a gene: 2. The CDR3 reads CASSDRGRTDTQYF. CDR3 sequence (DNA): TGTGCCAGTAGTGACAGGGGCCGCACAGATACGCAGTATTTT.

This clonotype turned up a few times. Written as DNA, the CDR3 is TGTGCCATCAGTGAGGATGGGACAGGGGGTTTAGGTGGCTACACCTTC. Amino acids: CAISEDGTGGLGGYTF. The rearrangement uses TRBV10-3 and TRBJ1-2; 11 bases agree with TRBD1. Germline loops: CDR1 ENHRY, CDR2 SYGVKD. After removal of 2 bases from V and 7 bases from J, the junction contained 9 bases not matched to a gene. CDR3 length: 16 residues.

The table lists this clonotype with a few counts. The gene calls are TRBV11-1 and TRBJ2-5, with D possibly TRBD2 on 6 matching bases. Germline V gene lookup returns CDR1 SGHAT and CDR2 FQDESV (reference sequence). The CDR3 consists of 15 residues. Trimming left V 5 bases short and J 3 bases short, with 16 bases between. DNA for the CDR3: TGTGCCAGCAGCCTCGGGACTCGAGCAGAAGAGACCCAGTACTTC. It specifies CASSLGTRAEETQYF.

This clonotype turned up a few times. The chain has TRBV4-1 and TRBJ2-3, with 13 bases matching TRBD2. CDR3 length: 24 amino acids. The trim removed 4 bases at V and 0 bases at J, leaving 25 bases unmatched. Looked up from germline, CDR1 is MGHRA and CDR2 is YSYEKL. CDR3 in amino acids: CASSPPTSGRAGGTVFFSTDTQYF. The CDR3 region has the DNA TGCGCCAGCAGCCCTCCTACTAGCGGGAGGGCCGGGGGTACGGTTTTTTTTAGCACAGATACGCAGTATTTT.

This clonotype was observed a handful of times. This rearrangement joins TRBV5-1 to TRBJ2-5, with 8 bases fitting TRBD2. The CDR3 consists of 16 residues. With V trimmed by 5 bases and J by 2 bases, 11 bases remained unmatched. Germline values: CDR1 SGHRS, CDR2 YFSETQ. The CDR3 DNA is TGCGCCAGCAGGATTGGGATAGCGGGACTACAAGAGACCCAGTACTTC. It translates to CASRIGIAGLQETQYF.

A few counts support this clonotype. The rearrangement joins TRBV12-3 or TRBV12-4 to TRBJ2-1, with 11 nucleotides matching TRBD2. CDR3 size: 15 residues. The V segment lost 3 bases and the J segment 9 bases; nucleotides outside the gene matches: 7. CDR3 sequence: CASSLKLAGEREQFF. CDR3 DNA sequence: TGTGCCAGCAGTTTGAAACTAGCGGGAGAACGTGAGCAGTTCTTC.

The rearrangement uses TRBV20-1 and TRBJ2-3; 9 bases align to TRBD2. The V gene end was trimmed by 3 bases and the J gene end by 9 bases; junction bases not matched to a gene: 7. The CDR3 has 13 amino acids. Germline V CDR1 and CDR2: DFQATT, SNEGSKA (reference sequence). CDR3 region: CSASVTSGITQYF. The CDR3 DNA reads TGCAGTGCTAGTGTGACTAGCGGTATCACGCAGTATTTT.

V usage is TRBV7-9 and J usage is TRBJ2-2; D is uncertain. Trimming cost V 5 bases and J 6 bases, with 13 bases left between them. The germline gives CDR1 SEHNR, CDR2 FQNEAQ (reference sequence). The CDR3 is made up of 14 amino acids. In nucleotides, the CDR3 is TGTGCCAGCAGCCCCCTGGCGAGAGCCGGGGAGCTGTTTTTT. This encodes CASSPLARAGELFF.

J is TRBJ2-2 and V is TRBV20-1, with TRBD2 as a possible D gene (6 bases). V lost 4 bases, J lost 6 bases, and 21 bases lay in between. Germline CDR1 DFQATT, CDR2 SNEGSKA (reference sequence). The CDR3 extends over 16 amino acids. CDR3 protein: CSAIRLTGADPGELFF. The DNA for the CDR3 is TGCAGTGCTATCCGTCTAACGGGAGCGGATCCCGGGGAGCTGTTTTTT.

This clonotype was detected a few times. This chain joins TRBV27 and TRBJ2-1; D not certain. Trimming pared 4 bases from V and 6 bases from J, leaving 13 bases between. Per the germline V gene, CDR1 is MNHEY and CDR2 is SMNVEV (reference sequence). The CDR3 extends over 14 amino acids. The CDR3 DNA is TGTGCCAGCAGTTCTCCGGTCGGAATCAATGAGCAGTTCTTC. Protein: CASSSPVGINEQFF.

This rearrangement joins TRBV20-1 to TRBJ2-7; no definite D call. CDR1 and CDR2 (germline): DFQATT, SNEGSKA (reference sequence). V was cut by 0 bases and J by 2 bases, with 14 bases left in between. The CDR3 length is 15 residues. DNA of the CDR3: TGCAGTGCTAGAGATTCGGGCAGGTCCACCTACGAGCAGTACTTC. Translating gives CSARDSGRSTYEQYF.

A few counts support this clonotype. The chain combines TRBV20-1 with TRBJ2-3, with 11 bases matching TRBD2. The CDR3 runs 16 residues. V gave up 0 bases and J gave up 4 bases; unmatched junction bases: 6. The germline V gene encodes CDR1 DFQATT and CDR2 SNEGSKA (reference sequence). CDR3 loop: CSAREPSGRRADTQYF. In nucleotides, the CDR3 is TGCAGTGCTAGAGAACCTAGCGGGAGGCGAGCAGATACGCAGTATTTT.

The V and J genes are TRBV6-2 or TRBV6-3 and TRBJ2-3; D is undetermined. Germline CDR1 and CDR2: MNHEY and SVGEGT. This CDR3 comprises 13 residues. V gave up 7 bases and J gave up 4 bases, with 12 bases separating them. In DNA form, the CDR3 reads TGTGCCAGCAACCCGGCCAGGCCAGATACGCAGTATTTT. Amino acids: CASNPARPDTQYF.

This clonotype was seen only a few times. This chain uses TRBV7-9 with TRBJ1-2; D ambiguous. The CDR3 loop spans 12 amino acids. CDR1 and CDR2 (germline): SEHNR, FQNEAQ (reference sequence). Trimming took off 4 bases at V and 8 bases at J, with 11 bases between the two ends. CDR3 residues: CASSSGDLGYTF. The CDR3 DNA reads TGTGCCAGCAGCTCCGGGGATCTAGGCTACACCTTC.

The table lists this clonotype with many counts. The V gene is TRBV6-2 or TRBV6-3, the J gene TRBJ2-3; D is unresolved. Germline V CDR1 and CDR2: MNHEY, SVGEGT. The ends were cut back, 6 bases at V and 6 bases at J, with 10 bases in the middle. The CDR3 extends over 12 amino acids. Written as DNA, the CDR3 is TGTGCCAGCAGCACTACCAGGGATACGCAGTATTTT. It encodes CASSTTRDTQYF.

V and J are TRBV6-4 and TRBJ2-1; 7 nucleotides line up with TRBD1. The CDR3 has 16 residues. V was clipped by 6 bases and J by 5 bases; unmatched bases: 13. CDR1 and CDR2 from the germline V gene are MRHNA and SNTAGT. The CDR3: CASSDDNRGDHNEQFF. The CDR3 DNA reads as TGTGCCAGCAGCGACGACAACAGGGGCGACCACAATGAGCAGTTCTTC.

This clonotype was seen a handful of times. V is TRBV11-2 and J is TRBJ2-3; 10 positions match TRBD2. Trimming at V came to 5 bases and at J to 1 base, leaving 12 bases not matched to a gene. Germline V CDR1 and CDR2: SGHAT, FQNNGV. The CDR3 runs 18 residues. CDR3: CASSEPTTGTSGTDTQYF. CDR3 DNA: TGTGCCAGCAGCGAGCCTACGACCGGGACTAGCGGCACAGATACGCAGTATTTT.

This clonotype was seen more than once but under ten times. The chain recombines TRBV7-9 with TRBJ2-4; the match to TRBD2 covers 7 bases. Germline loops: CDR1 SEHNR, CDR2 FQNEAQ (reference sequence). The CDR3 runs to 13 residues. The trim removed 5 bases at V and 6 bases at J, leaving 4 bases unmatched. CDR3 DNA sequence: TGTGCCAGCAGCCGAACGGGGGGAAACATTCAGTACTTC. Translating it yields CASSRTGGNIQYF.

The CDR3 here is CASLSSGSDEQYF. The CDR3 DNA follows: TGTGCCAGTCTCTCTAGCGGGTCTGACGAGCAGTACTTC. This chain joins TRBV19 and TRBJ2-7; 8 bases align to TRBD2. Germline V CDR1 and CDR2: LNHDA, SQIVND (reference sequence). The V and J ends lost 8 bases and 5 bases, in that order; junction bases with no gene match: 8. The CDR3 has 13 amino acids.

This clonotype was found many times. The chain carries TRBV11-2 and TRBJ2-3, with TRBD2 matching over 14 bases. V was clipped by 5 bases and J by 1 base; unmatched bases: 8. Germline CDR1 reads SGHAT; CDR2 reads FQNNGV. This CDR3 has 18 residues. The CDR3: CASSAGTSGRWGTDTQYF. The CDR3 DNA reads as TGTGCCAGCAGCGCCGGGACTAGCGGGAGATGGGGCACAGATACGCAGTATTTT.

This chain links TRBV7-9 with TRBJ1-1; 8 nucleotides align to TRBD1. With V trimmed by 3 bases and J by 5 bases, 14 bases remained unmatched. This CDR3 is 17 amino acids long. Per germline, CDR1 SEHNR and CDR2 FQNEAQ (reference sequence). The CDR3: CASSFHDHQGARTEAFF. The CDR3 DNA is TGTGCCAGCAGCTTTCACGACCATCAGGGGGCTAGAACTGAAGCTTTCTTT. Combining the CDR3 with reference TRBV7-9 and TRBJ1-1 gives the whole variable domain DTGVSQNPRHKITKRGQNVTFRCDPISEHNRLYWYRQTLGQGPEFLTYFQNEAQLEKSRLLSDRFSAERPKGSFSTLEIQRTEQGDSAMYLCASSFHDHQGARTEAFFGQGTRLTVV.

The chain has TRBV7-3 and TRBJ1-3, with no clear D. This CDR3 has 16 residues. In germline, CDR1 is SGHTA, CDR2 FQGTGA. V shed 1 base and J shed 0 bases, with 10 bases lying between them. In nucleotides, the CDR3 is TGTGCCAGCAGCTTAAACCGGGCGAGCTCTGGAAACACCATATATTTT. Protein sequence: CASSLNRASSGNTIYF.

The chain is built from TRBV19 and TRBJ2-7; TRBD1 matches at 11 bases. Germline lookup yields CDR1 LNHDA and CDR2 SQIVND (reference sequence). Trimming at V came to 6 bases and at J to 7 bases, leaving 11 bases not matched to a gene. The CDR3 has 15 amino acids. CDR3 sequence (DNA): TGTGCCAGTAGACCATCGGGGGACAGGGGGGATGAGCAGTACGTC. Protein product: CASRPSGDRGDEQYV.

This clonotype was observed at least ten times. The J gene is TRBJ1-2, the V gene TRBV7-2; the match to TRBD1 covers 8 bases. The ends lost 5 bases at V and 0 bases at J; junction bases unmatched: 8. The CDR3 is 16 amino acids. Germline V gives CDR1 SGHTA, CDR2 FQGNSA. The CDR3: CASSPGTGLSNYGYTF. CDR3 in DNA: TGTGCCAGCAGCCCAGGGACAGGACTTTCTAACTATGGCTACACCTTC.